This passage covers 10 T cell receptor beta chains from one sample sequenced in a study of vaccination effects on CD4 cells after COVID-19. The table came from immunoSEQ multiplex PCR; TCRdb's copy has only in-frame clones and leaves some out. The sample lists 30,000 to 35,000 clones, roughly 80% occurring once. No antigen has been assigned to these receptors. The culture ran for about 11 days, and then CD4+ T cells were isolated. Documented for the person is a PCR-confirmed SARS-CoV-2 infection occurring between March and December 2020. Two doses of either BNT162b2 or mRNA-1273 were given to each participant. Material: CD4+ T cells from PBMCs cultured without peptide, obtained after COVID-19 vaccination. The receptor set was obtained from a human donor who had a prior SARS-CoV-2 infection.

CDR3 coding DNA: TGTGCCAGCACCAACCCTGACAGGGGGGTACCCTACGAGCAGTACTTC. This codes for CASTNPDRGVPYEQYF. The chain combines TRBV9 with TRBJ2-7; 9 bases match TRBD1. V lost 6 bases and J lost 2; bases outside the gene matches: 12. The CDR3 has 16 residues. Germline assignment: CDR1 SGDLS and CDR2 YYNGEE.

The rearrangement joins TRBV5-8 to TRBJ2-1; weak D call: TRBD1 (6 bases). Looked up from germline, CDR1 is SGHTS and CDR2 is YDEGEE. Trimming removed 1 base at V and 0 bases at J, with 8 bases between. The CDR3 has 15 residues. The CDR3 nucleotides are TGTGCCAGCAGCTTGCAGGGGAGCTCCTACAATGAGCAGTTCTTC. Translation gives CASSLQGSSYNEQFF. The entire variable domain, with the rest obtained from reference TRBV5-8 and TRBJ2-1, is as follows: EAGVTQSPTHLIKTRGQQATLRCSPISGHTSVYWYQQALGLGLQFLLWYDEGEERNRGNFPPRFSGRQFPNYSSELNVNALELEDSALYLCASSLQGSSYNEQFFGPGTRLTVL.

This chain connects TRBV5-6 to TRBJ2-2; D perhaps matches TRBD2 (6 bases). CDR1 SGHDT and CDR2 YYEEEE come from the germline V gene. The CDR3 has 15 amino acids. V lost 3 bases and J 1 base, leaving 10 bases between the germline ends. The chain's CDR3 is CASSWDLQNTGELFF. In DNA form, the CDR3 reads TGTGCCAGCAGCTGGGACTTGCAGAACACCGGGGAGCTGTTTTTT. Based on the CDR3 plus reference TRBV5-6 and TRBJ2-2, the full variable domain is DAGVTQSPTHLIKTRGQQVTLRCSPKSGHDTVSWYQQALGQGPQFIFQYYEEEERQRGNFPDRFSGHQFPNYSSELNVNALLLGDSALYLCASSWDLQNTGELFFGEGSRLTVL.

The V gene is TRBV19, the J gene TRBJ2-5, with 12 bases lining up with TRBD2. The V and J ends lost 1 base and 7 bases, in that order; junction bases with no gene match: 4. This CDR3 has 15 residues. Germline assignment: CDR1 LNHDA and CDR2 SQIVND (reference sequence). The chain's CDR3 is CASSIATSGGGTQYF. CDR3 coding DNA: TGTGCCAGTAGTATAGCGACTAGCGGGGGAGGGACCCAGTACTTC.

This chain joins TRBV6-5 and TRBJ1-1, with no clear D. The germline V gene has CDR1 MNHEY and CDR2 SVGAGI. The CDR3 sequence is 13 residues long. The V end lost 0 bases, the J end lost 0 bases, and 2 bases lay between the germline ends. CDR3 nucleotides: TGTGCCAGCAGTTACTCAGTGAACACTGAAGCTTTCTTT. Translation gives CASSYSVNTEAFF.

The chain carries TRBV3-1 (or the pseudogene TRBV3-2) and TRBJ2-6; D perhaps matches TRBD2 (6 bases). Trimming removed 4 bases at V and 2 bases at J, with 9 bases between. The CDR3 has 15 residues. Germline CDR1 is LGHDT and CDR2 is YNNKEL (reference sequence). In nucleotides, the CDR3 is TGTGCCAGCAGCCGGGGGGTTGCTGGGGCCAACGTCCTGACTTTC. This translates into CASSRGVAGANVLTF.

Here the CDR3 DNA reads TGTGCCAGCTCACCCGCCACACAACTAGATACGCAGTATTTT. It codes for CASSPATQLDTQYF. This chain links TRBV18 with TRBJ2-3, with D hard to call. This CDR3 contains 14 residues. Trimming took 3 bases from V and 5 from J, leaving 12 bases between them. CDR1 is KGHSH and CDR2 is LQKENI in the germline V gene.

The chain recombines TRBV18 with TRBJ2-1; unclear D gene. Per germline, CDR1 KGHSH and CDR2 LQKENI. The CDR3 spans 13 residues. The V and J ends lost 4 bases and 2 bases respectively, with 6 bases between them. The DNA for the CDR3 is TGTGCCAGCTCACGAAACGCCTACAATGAGCAGTTCTTC. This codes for CASSRNAYNEQFF.

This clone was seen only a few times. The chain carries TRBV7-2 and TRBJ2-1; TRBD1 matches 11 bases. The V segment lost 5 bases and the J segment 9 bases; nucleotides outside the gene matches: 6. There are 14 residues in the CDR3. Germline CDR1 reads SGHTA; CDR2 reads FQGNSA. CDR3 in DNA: TGTGCCAGCAGCGTAGGACAGGGGGCGTTTGAGCAGTTCTTC. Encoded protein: CASSVGQGAFEQFF.

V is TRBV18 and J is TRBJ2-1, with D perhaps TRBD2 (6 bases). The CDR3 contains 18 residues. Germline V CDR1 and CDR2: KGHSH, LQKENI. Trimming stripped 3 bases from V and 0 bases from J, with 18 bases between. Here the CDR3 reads CASSPTDSGKLSYNEQFF. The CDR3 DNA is TGTGCCAGCTCACCCACCGATAGCGGCAAACTCTCCTACAATGAGCAGTTCTTC.